These 9 T cell receptor beta chains share one sample of origin, sequenced in a study of blood T cells in healthy people across ages. Primers used in a second PCR of about 6 to 11 cycles were a sample-barcoded 5' primer and a J-beta primer mix. TCRdb used MiXCR to reprocess the 5' RACE reads, holding one entry per CDR3 protein. The repertoire has just over 1 million distinct CDR3 sequences, less than 50% of them found once; the top ten carry around 18%. Sequenced input: blood. These receptors were obtained from a woman aged 60-70 years in good health.

V gene TRBV5-1 combines with J gene TRBJ1-6; TRBD1 aligns across 7 bases. The CDR3 loop spans 15 amino acids. With V trimmed by 0 bases and J by 10 bases, 7 bases remained unmatched. CDR1 SGHRS and CDR2 YFSETQ come from the germline V gene. The CDR3 loop is CASSLAGTERSPLHF. The CDR3 coding sequence is TGCGCCAGCAGCTTGGCCGGGACAGAAAGATCACCCCTCCACTTT. The whole variable domain, filled in from reference TRBV5-1 and TRBJ1-6, reads KAGVTQTPRYLIKTRGQQVTLSCSPISGHRSVSWYQQTPGQGLQFLFEYFSETQRNKGNFPGRFSGRQFSNSRSEMNVSTLELGDSALYLCASSLAGTERSPLHFGNGTRLTVT.

This chain links TRBV5-1 with TRBJ1-5; unclear D gene. The germline V and J ends were trimmed by 4 bases and 5 bases, with 16 bases remaining between them. The V gene's germline CDR1 is SGHRS and CDR2 YFSETQ. The CDR3 has 15 amino acids. The CDR3 coding sequence is TGCGCCAGCAGCCTGGAAAACAGTGTACATCAGCCCCAGCATTTT. It is translated as CASSLENSVHQPQHF. The variable domain in full, completed from reference TRBV5-1 and TRBJ1-5, reads KAGVTQTPRYLIKTRGQQVTLSCSPISGHRSVSWYQQTPGQGLQFLFEYFSETQRNKGNFPGRFSGRQFSNSRSEMNVSTLELGDSALYLCASSLENSVHQPQHFGDGTRLSIL.

A few counts support this clonotype. CDR3 sequence: CASSPQSPLAGIPHTQYF. CDR3 coding DNA: TGTGCCAGCAGCCCCCAATCGCCCCTAGCGGGAATTCCCCATACGCAGTATTTT. This rearrangement joins TRBV3-1 to TRBJ2-3; 9 bases agree with TRBD2. The CDR3 is made up of 18 amino acids. The ends lost 4 bases at V and 7 bases at J; junction bases unmatched: 18. Per germline, CDR1 LGHDT and CDR2 YNNKEL (reference sequence).

This chain connects TRBV9 to TRBJ2-3; D possibly matches TRBD1 or TRBD2 (6 bases each). The V gene's germline CDR1 is SGDLS and CDR2 YYNGEE. Between the trimmed V and J ends, which lost 3 bases and 14 bases, there was a span of 25 bases. CDR3 size: 15 residues. CDR3 sequence: CASSAGGTRLVRLYF. The CDR3 DNA sequence: TGTGCCAGCAGCGCAGGAGGGACACGGTTGGTGAGATTGTATTTT.

The chain recombines TRBV6-2 or TRBV6-3 with TRBJ2-5, with 8 bases aligning to TRBD2. This CDR3 has 15 amino acids. The germline V gene has CDR1 MNHEY and CDR2 SVGEGT. Trimming removed 2 bases from V and 11 bases from J; junction bases left unmatched: 13. DNA for the CDR3: TGTGCCAGCAGTTACGTGGCTAGCGGGTTGGATGAGCAGTACTTC. Translation gives CASSYVASGLDEQYF.

The V call is TRBV20-1, the J call TRBJ1-1; TRBD1 is a possible D gene (5 bases). Germline V gene data show CDR1 as DFQATT and CDR2 as SNEGSKA (reference sequence). With 0 bases removed from V and 0 bases from J, the gap between germline ends came to 20 bases. The CDR3 length is 18 residues. CDR3 in amino acids: CSARDPSTETYLNTEAFF. The CDR3 DNA reads TGCAGTGCTAGAGATCCGTCGACAGAAACCTATTTGAACACTGAAGCTTTCTTT.

CDR3 in DNA: TGTGCCATCAGTGAGGCAGGGAACGGTGGCTACACCTTC. As protein: CAISEAGNGGYTF. This sequence joins TRBV10-3 and TRBJ1-2; possible D gene TRBD1, 5 bases. Trimming removed 2 bases at V and 7 bases at J, with 11 bases between. CDR3 length: 13 residues. Germline CDR1 ENHRY, CDR2 SYGVKD.

This sequence joins TRBV3-1 and TRBJ2-5; TRBD2 agrees at 10 bases. The tail of the sequence fits TRBJ2-7 better, so the J call may be wrong. The CDR3 consists of 13 residues. Germline V gene sequence: CDR1 LGHDT, CDR2 YNNKEL (reference sequence). The CDR3 spells CASSATSGYEQYF. The CDR3, as DNA: TGTGCCAGCAGCGCGACTAGCGGGTACGAGCAGTACTTC.

The J gene is TRBJ2-7, the V gene TRBV5-6, with D perhaps being TRBD1 or TRBD2 (5 bases each). CDR1 is SGHDT and CDR2 is YYEEEE in the germline V gene. This CDR3 spans 14 amino acids. V lost 6 bases and J 4 bases, leaving 17 bases between the germline ends. The CDR3 reads CASTIEGSPYEQYF. CDR3 nucleotide sequence: TGTGCCAGCACCATAGAGGGGAGTCCTTACGAGCAGTACTTC.